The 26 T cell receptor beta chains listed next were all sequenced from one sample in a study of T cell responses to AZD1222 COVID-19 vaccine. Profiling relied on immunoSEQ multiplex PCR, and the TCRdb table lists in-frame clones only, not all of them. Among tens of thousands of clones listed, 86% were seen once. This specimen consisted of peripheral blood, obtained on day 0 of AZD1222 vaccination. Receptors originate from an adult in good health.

The CDR3 here is CASSLGQESMPQHF. CDR3 bases: TGCGCCAGCAGCTTGGGTCAGGAAAGTATGCCCCAGCATTTT. The J gene is TRBJ1-5, the V gene TRBV5-1; D is unclear. The germline V and J ends were trimmed by 0 bases and 9 bases, with 13 bases remaining between them. CDR1 and CDR2 (germline): SGHRS, YFSETQ. This CDR3 is 14 amino acids long.

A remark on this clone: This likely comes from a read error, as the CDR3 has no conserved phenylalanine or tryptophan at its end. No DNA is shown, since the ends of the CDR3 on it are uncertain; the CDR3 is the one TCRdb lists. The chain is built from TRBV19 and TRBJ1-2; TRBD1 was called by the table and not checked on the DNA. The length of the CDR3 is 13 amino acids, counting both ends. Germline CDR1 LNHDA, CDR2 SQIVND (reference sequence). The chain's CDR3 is CASSIGTAPTMEV.

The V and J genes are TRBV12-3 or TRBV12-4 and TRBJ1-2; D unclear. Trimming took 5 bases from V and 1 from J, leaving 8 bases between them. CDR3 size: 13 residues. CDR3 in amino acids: CASSPDYNYGYTF. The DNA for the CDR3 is TGTGCCAGCAGTCCGGACTATAACTATGGCTACACCTTC.

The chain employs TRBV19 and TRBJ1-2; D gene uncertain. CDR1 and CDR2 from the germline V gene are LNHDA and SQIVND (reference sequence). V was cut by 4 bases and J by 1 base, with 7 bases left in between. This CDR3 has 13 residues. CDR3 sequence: CASSSQYNYGYTF. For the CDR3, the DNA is TGTGCCAGTAGTAGTCAATATAACTATGGCTACACCTTC.

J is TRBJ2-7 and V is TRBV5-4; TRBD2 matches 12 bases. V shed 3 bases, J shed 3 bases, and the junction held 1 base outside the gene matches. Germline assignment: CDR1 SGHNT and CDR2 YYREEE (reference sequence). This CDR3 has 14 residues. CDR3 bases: TGTGCCAGCAGCTCGACTAGCGGGGGCTACGAGCAGTACTTC. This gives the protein CASSSTSGGYEQYF.

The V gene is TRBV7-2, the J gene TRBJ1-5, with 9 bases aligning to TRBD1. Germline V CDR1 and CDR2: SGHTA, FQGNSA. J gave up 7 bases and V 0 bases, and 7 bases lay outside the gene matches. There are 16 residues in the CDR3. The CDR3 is CASSLAPGQGQQPQHF. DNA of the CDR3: TGTGCCAGCAGCTTAGCGCCGGGACAGGGACAACAGCCCCAGCATTTT.

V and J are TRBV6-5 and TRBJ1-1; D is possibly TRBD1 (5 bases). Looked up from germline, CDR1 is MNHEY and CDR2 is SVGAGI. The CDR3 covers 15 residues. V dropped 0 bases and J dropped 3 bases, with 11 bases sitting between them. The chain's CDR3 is CASSYSERGDTEAFF. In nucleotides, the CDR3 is TGTGCCAGCAGTTACTCAGAACGGGGGGACACTGAAGCTTTCTTT.

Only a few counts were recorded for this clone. Written as DNA, the CDR3 is TGTGCGACCGGAGGCGCTTCCTCTTATGGCTACACCTTC. Encoded protein: CATGGASSYGYTF. This chain links TRBV3-1 (or the pseudogene TRBV3-2) with TRBJ1-2, with D unclear. The germline V gene has CDR1 LGHDT and CDR2 YNNKEL (reference sequence). The length of the CDR3 is 13 residues.

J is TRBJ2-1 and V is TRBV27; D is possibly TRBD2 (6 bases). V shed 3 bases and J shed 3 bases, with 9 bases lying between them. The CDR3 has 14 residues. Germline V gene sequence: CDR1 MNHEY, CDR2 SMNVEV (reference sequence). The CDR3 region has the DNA TGTGCCAGCAGTTTTAGCGGTCTCTACAATGAGCAGTTCTTC. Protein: CASSFSGLYNEQFF.

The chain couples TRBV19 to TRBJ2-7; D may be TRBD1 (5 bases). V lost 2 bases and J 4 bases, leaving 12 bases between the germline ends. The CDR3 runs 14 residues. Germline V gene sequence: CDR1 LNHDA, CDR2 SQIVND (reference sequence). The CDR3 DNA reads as TGTGCCAGTAGTATATCCGGGCAGGGATACGAGCAGTACTTC. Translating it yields CASSISGQGYEQYF.

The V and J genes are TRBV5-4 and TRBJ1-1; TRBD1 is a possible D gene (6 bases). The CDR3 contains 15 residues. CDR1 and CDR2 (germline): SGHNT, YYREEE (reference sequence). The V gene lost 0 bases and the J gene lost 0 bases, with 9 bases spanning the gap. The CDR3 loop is CASSLGGQMNTEAFF. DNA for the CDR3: TGTGCCAGCAGCTTGGGCGGACAGATGAACACTGAAGCTTTCTTT.

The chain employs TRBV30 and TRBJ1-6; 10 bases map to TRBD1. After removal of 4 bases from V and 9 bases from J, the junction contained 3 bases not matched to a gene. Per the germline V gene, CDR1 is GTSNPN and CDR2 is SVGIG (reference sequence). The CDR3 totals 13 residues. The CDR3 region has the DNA TGTGCCTGGAAGGGGACAGGGGTTTCACCCCTCCACTTT. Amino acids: CAWKGTGVSPLHF.

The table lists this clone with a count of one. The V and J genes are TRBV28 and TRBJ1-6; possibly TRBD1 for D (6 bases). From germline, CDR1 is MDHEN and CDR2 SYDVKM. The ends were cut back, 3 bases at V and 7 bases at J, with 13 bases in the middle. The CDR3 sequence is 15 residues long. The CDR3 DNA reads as TGTGCCAGCAGTTTTTATCGGGGGGCGAATTCACCCCTCCACTTT. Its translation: CASSFYRGANSPLHF.

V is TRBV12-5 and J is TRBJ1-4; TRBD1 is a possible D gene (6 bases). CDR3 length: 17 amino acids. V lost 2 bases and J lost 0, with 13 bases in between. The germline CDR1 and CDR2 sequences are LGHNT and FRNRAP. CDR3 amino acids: CASGLYREESTNEKLFF. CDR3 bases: TGTGCTAGTGGTTTGTACAGGGAGGAATCAACTAATGAAAAACTGTTTTTT.

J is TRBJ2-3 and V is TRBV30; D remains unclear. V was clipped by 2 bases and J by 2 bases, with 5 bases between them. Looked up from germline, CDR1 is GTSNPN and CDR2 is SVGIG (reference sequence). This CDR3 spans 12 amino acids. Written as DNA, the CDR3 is TGTGCCTGGAGTTTACTCACAGATACGCAGTATTTT. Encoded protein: CAWSLLTDTQYF.

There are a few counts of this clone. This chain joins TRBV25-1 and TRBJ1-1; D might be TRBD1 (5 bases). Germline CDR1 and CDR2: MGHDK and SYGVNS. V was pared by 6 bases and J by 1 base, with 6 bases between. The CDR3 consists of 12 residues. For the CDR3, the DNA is TGTGCCAGCAGGGGACCGAACACTGAAGCTTTCTTT. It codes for CASRGPNTEAFF.

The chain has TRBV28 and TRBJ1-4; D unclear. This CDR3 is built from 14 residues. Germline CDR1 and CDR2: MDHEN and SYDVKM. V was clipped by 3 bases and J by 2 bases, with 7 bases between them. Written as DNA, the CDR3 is TGTGCCAGCAGTTTCCCGGGCACTAATGAAAAACTGTTTTTT. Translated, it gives CASSFPGTNEKLFF.

The CDR3 region is CASSPLNGADEKLFF. The CDR3 region has the DNA TGTGCCAGCTCACCACTCAATGGGGCCGATGAAAAACTGTTTTTT. The rearrangement joins TRBV18 to TRBJ1-4; a weak D match, TRBD1 (5 bases). The CDR3 runs to 15 residues. Trimming cost V 1 base and J 6 bases, with 12 bases left between them. The germline CDR1 and CDR2 sequences are KGHSH and LQKENI.

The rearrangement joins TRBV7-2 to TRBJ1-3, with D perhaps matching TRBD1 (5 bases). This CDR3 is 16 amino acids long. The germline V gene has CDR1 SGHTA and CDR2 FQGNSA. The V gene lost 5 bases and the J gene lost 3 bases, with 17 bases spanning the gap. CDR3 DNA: TGTGCCAGCAGCCCACACGGCGGGGGGATTGGAAACACCATATATTTT. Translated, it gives CASSPHGGGIGNTIYF.

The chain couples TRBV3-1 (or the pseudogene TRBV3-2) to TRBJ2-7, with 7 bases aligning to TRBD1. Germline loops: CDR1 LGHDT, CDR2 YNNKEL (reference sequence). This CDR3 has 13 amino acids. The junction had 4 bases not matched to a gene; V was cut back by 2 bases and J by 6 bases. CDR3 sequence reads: CASSQLTGSEQYF. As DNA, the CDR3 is TGTGCCAGCAGCCAACTGACAGGGTCCGAGCAGTACTTC.

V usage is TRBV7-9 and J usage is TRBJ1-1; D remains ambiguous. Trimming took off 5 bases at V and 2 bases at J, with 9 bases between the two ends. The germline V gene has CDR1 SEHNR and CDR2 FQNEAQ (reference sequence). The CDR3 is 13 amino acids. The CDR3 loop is CASSIQTNTEAFF. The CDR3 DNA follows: TGTGCCAGCAGCATCCAGACAAACACTGAAGCTTTCTTT.

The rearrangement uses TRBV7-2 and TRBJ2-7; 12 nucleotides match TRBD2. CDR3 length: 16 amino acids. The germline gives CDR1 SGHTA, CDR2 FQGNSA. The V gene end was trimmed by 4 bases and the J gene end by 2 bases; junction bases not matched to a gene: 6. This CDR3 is CASSSNGLAGTYEQYF. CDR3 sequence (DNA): TGTGCCAGCAGCTCAAACGGACTAGCGGGGACCTACGAGCAGTACTTC.

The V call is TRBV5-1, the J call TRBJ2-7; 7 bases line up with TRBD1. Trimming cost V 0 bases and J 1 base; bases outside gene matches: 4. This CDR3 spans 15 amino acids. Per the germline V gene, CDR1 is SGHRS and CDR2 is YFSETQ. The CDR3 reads CASSLGQGGSYEQYF. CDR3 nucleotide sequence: TGCGCCAGCAGCTTGGGACAGGGTGGTTCCTACGAGCAGTACTTC.

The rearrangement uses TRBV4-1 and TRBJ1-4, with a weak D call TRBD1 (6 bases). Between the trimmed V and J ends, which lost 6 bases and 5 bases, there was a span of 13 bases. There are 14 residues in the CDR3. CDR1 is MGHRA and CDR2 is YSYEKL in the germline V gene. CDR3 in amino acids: CASSIQGRNEKLFF. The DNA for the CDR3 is TGCGCCAGCAGTATCCAGGGGCGGAATGAAAAACTGTTTTTT.

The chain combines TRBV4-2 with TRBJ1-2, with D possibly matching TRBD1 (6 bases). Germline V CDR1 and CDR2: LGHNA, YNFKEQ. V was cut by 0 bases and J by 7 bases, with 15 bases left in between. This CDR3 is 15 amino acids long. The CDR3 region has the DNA TGTGCCAGCAGCCAAGATTTTCGGGGGCATAGTGGCTACACCTTC. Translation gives CASSQDFRGHSGYTF.

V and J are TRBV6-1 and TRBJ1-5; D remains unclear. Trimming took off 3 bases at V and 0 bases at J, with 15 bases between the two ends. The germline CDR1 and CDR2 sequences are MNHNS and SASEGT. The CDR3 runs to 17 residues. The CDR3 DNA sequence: TGTGCCAGCAGTGATGGAAACCCAGTTTATAGCAATCAGCCCCAGCATTTT. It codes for CASSDGNPVYSNQPQHF.